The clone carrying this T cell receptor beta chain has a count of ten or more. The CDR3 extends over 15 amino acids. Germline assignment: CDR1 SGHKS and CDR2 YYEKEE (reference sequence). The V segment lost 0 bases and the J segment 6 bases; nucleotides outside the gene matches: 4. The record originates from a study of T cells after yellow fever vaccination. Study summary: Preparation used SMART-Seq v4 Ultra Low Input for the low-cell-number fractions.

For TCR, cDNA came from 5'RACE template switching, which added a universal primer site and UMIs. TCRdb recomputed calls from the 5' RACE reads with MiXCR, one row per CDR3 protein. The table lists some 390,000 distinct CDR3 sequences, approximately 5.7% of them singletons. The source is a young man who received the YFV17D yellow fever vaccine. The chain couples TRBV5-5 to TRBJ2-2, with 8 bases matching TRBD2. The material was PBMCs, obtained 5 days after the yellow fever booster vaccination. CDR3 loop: CASSLVGRAAGELFF. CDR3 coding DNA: TGTGCCAGCAGCTTGGTCGGGAGGGCCGCCGGGGAGCTGTTTTTT.